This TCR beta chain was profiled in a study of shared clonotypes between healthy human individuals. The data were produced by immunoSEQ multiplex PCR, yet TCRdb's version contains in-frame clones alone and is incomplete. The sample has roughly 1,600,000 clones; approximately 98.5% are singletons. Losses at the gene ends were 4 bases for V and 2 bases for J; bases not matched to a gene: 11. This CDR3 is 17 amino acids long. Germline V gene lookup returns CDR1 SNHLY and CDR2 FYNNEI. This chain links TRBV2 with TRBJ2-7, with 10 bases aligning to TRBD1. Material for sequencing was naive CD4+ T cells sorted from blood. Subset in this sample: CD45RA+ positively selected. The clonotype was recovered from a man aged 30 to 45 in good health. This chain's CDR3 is CASSGSPGTGEPYEQYF. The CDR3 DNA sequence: TGTGCCAGCAGTGGATCCCCGGGGACAGGGGAGCCCTACGAGCAGTACTTC.